This TCR beta chain was obtained from a study of blood T cell repertoires in COVID-19. The junction had 8 bases not matched to a gene; V was cut back by 9 bases and J by 1 base. This CDR3 region has 14 residues. Germline loops: CDR1 LNHDA, CDR2 SQIVND (reference sequence). TCRdb's copy holds only in-frame clones and misses some; the assay was immunoSEQ multiplex PCR. Here the sample spans 130,000 or so clones, around 85% being singletons. Participants, about 18 to 90 years old, spanned 25 or so US areas. Participants' reported clinical history set cohort assignment. Sequencing was performed on PBMCs or T cells enriched from blood (not recorded which). The rearrangement links TRBV19 to TRBJ2-5; 7 bases align to TRBD1. The origin of this receptor is a man aged 45-60 years who had recovered from COVID-19. CDR3 nucleotides: TGTGCCAGCAGAAGACAGGGTTCCCAAGAGACCCAGTACTTC. It is translated as CASRRQGSQETQYF.